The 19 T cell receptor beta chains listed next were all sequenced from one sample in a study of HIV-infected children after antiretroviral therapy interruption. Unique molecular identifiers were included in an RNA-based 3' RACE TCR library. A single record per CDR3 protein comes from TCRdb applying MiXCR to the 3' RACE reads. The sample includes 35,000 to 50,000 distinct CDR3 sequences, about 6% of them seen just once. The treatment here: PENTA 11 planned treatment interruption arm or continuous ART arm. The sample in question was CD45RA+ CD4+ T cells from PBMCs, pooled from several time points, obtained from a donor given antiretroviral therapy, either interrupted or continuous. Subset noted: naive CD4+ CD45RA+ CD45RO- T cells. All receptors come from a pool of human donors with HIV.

CDR3 sequence: CASSELTGAGELFF. The CDR3 DNA reads TGCGCCAGCAGCGAACTAACAGGGGCAGGGGAGCTGTTTTTT. This rearrangement joins TRBV5-1 to TRBJ2-2; 7 bases line up with TRBD1. Germline assignment: CDR1 SGHRS and CDR2 YFSETQ. This CDR3 has 14 residues. V was clipped by 4 bases and J by 8 bases; unmatched bases: 8.

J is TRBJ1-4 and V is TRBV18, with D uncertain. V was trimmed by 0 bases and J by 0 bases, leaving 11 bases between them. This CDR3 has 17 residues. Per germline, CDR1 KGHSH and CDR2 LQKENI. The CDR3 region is CASSPPSAEATNEKLFF. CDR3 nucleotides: TGTGCCAGCTCACCACCGTCAGCAGAAGCAACTAATGAAAAACTGTTTTTT.

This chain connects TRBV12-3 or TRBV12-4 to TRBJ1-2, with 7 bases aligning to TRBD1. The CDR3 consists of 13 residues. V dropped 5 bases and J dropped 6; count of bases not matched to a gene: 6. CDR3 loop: CASSTQGRNGYTF. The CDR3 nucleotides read TGTGCCAGCAGTACACAGGGGAGGAATGGCTACACCTTC.

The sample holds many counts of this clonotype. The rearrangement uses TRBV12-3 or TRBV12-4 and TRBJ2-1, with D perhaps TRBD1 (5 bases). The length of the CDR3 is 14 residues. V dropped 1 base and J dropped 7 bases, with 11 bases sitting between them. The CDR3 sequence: CASSLGQGLNEQFF. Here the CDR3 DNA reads TGTGCCAGCAGTTTAGGTCAGGGATTGAATGAGCAGTTCTTC.

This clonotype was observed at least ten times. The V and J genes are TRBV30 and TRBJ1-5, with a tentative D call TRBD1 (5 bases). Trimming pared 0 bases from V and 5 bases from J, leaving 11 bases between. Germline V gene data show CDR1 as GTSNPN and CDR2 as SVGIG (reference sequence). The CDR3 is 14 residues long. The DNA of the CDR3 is TGTGCCTGGAGTGTAGACAGCGTATATCAGCCCCAGCATTTT. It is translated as CAWSVDSVYQPQHF.

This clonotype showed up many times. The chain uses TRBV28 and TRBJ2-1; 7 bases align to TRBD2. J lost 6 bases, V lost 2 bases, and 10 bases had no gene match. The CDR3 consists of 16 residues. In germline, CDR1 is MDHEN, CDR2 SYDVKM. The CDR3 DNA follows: TGTGCCAGCAGTTTAACCGCGGGGGTAACCTTCAATGAGCAGTTCTTC. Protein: CASSLTAGVTFNEQFF.

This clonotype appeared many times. CDR3 nucleotide sequence: TGCGCCAGCAGCCTAAGACAGGGGACGGGAGGCTACACCTTC. Translation gives CASSLRQGTGGYTF. The chain couples TRBV5-1 to TRBJ1-2; 8 bases fit TRBD1. CDR3 length: 14 amino acids. The trim removed 4 bases at V and 8 bases at J, leaving 10 bases unmatched. Germline CDR1 SGHRS, CDR2 YFSETQ. Looking up the rest from reference TRBV5-1 and TRBJ1-2 gives the full variable domain: KAGVTQTPRYLIKTRGQQVTLSCSPISGHRSVSWYQQTPGQGLQFLFEYFSETQRNKGNFPGRFSGRQFSNSRSEMNVSTLELGDSALYLCASSLRQGTGGYTFGSGTRLTVV.

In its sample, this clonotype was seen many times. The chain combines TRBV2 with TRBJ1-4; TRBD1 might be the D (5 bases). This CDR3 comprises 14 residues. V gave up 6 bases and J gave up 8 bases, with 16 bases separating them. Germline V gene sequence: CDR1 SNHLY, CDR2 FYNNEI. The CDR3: CASRPRGGGEKLFF. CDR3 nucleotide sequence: TGTGCCAGCAGGCCCCGGGGGGGAGGAGAAAAACTGTTTTTT. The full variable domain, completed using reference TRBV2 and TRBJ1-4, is EPEVTQTPSHQVTQMGQEVILRCVPISNHLYFYWYRQILGQKVEFLVSFYNNEISEKSEIFDDQFSVERPDGSNFTLKIRSTKLEDSAMYFCASRPRGGGEKLFFGSGTQLSVL.

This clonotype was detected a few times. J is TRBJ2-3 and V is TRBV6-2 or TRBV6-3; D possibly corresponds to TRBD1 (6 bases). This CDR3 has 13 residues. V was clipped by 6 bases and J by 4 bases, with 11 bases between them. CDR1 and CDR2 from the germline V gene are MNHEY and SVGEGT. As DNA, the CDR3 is TGTGCCAGCAGCCCGACAGGCCCAGATACGCAGTATTTT. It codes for CASSPTGPDTQYF.

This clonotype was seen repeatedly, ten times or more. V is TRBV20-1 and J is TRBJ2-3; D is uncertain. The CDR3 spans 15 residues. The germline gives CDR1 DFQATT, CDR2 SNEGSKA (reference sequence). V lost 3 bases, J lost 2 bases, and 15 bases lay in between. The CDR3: CSARVALPLTDTQYF. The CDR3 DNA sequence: TGCAGTGCTAGGGTAGCCCTACCCCTCACAGATACGCAGTATTTT.

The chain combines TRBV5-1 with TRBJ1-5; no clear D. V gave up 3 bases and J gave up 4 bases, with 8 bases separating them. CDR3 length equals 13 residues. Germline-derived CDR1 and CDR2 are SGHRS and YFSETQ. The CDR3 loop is CASSSGRNQPQHF. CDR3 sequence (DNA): TGCGCCAGCAGCTCCGGGAGAAATCAGCCCCAGCATTTT.

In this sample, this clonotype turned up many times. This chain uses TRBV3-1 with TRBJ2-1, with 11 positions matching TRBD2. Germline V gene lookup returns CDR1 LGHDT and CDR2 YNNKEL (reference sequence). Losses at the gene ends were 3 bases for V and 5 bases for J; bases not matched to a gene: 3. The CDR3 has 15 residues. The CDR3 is CASSQMTSGNNEQFF. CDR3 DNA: TGTGCCAGCAGCCAGATGACTAGCGGGAACAATGAGCAGTTCTTC.

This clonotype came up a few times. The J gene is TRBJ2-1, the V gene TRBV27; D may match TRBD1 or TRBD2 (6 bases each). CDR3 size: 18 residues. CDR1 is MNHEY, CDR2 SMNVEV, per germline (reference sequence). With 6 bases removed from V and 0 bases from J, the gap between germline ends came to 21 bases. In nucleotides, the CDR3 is TGTGCCAGCAGCAGTTTAGGGGGGATACCAAGCTCCTACAATGAGCAGTTCTTC. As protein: CASSSLGGIPSSYNEQFF.

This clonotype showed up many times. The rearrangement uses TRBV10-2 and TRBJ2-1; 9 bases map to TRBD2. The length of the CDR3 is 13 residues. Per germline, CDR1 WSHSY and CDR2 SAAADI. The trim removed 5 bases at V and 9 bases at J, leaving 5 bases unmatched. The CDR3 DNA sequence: TGCGCCAGCAGTTGGGGGACTAGCAGTGAGCAGTTCTTC. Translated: CASSWGTSSEQFF.

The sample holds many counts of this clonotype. The CDR3 region is CASSLSGTYEQYF. CDR3 DNA: TGTGCCAGCAGTTTGTCGGGGACCTACGAGCAGTACTTC. The V gene is TRBV28, the J gene TRBJ2-7, with TRBD2 as a possible D gene (5 bases). The CDR3 is made up of 13 amino acids. V was cut by 3 bases and J by 2 bases, with 8 bases left in between. Germline CDR1 MDHEN, CDR2 SYDVKM.

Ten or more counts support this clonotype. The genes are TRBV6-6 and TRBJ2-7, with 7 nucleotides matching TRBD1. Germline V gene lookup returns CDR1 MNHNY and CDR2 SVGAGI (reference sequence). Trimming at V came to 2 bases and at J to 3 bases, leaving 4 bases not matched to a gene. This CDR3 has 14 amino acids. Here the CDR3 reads CASSYRQGVYEQYF. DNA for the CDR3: TGTGCCAGCAGTTACCGGCAGGGGGTCTACGAGCAGTACTTC.

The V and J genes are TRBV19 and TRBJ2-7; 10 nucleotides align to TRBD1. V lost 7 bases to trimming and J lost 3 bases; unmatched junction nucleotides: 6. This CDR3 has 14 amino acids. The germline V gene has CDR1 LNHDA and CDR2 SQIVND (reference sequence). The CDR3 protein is CASNDRGLNYEQYF. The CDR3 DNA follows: TGTGCCAGTAACGACAGGGGGCTAAACTACGAGCAGTACTTC.

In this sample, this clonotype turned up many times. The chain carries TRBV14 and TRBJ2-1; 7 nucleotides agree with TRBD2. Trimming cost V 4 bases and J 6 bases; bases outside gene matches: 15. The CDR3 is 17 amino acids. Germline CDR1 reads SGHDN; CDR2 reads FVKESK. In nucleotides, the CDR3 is TGTGCCAGCAGCCCTACTGGGTGGCGGGAGAGTAGCAATGAGCAGTTCTTC. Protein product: CASSPTGWRESSNEQFF.

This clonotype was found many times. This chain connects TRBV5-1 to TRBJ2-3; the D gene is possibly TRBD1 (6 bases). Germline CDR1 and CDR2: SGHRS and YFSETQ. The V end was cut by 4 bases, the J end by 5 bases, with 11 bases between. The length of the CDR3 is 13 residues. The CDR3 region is CASSLAGEDTQYF. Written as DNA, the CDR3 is TGCGCCAGCAGCCTGGCAGGGGAAGATACGCAGTATTTT.